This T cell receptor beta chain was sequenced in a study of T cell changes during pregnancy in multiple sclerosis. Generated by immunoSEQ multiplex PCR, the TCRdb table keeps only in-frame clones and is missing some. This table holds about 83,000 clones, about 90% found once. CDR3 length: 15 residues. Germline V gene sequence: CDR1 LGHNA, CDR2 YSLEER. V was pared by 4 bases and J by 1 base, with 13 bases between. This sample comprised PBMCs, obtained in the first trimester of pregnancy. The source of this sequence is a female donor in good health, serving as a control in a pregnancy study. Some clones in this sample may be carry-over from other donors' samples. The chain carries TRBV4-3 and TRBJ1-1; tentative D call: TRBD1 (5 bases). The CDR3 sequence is CASSPDPQGNTEAFF. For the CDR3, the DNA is TGCGCCAGCAGCCCAGACCCCCAGGGGAACACTGAAGCTTTCTTT.